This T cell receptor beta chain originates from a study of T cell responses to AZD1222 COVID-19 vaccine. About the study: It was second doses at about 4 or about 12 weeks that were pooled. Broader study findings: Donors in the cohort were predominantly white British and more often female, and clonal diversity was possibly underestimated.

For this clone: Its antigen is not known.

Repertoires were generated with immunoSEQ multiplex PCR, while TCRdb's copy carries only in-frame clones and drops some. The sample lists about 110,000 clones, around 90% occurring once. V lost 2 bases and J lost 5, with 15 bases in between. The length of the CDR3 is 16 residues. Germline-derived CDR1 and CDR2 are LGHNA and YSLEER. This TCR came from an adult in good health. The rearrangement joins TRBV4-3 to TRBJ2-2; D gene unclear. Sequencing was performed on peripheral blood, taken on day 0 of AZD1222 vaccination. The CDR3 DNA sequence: TGCGCCAGCAGCCAATTTCGGCTAGGCAAAACCGGGGAGCTGTTTTTT. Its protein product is CASSQFRLGKTGELFF.